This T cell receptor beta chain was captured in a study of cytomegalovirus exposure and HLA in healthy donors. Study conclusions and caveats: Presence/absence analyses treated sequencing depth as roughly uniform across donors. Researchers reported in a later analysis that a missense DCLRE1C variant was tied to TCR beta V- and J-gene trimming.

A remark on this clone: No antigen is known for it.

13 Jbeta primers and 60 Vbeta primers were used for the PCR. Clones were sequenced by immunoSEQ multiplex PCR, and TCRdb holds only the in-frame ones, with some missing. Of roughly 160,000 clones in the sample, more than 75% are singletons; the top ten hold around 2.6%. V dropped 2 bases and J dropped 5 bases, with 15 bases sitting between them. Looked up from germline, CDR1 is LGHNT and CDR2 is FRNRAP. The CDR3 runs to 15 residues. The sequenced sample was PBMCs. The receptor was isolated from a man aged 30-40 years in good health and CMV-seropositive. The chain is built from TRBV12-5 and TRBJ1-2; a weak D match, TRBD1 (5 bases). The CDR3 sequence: CASGLSPGVSYGYTF. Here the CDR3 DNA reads TGTGCTAGTGGTTTGTCACCGGGGGTTTCGTATGGCTACACCTTC.